This is a list of T cell receptor beta chains from one sample in a study of T cell responses to AZD1222 COVID-19 vaccine. Data came from immunoSEQ multiplex PCR; TCRdb stores just in-frame clones and leaves some out. The table records 130,000 to 150,000 clones, 70% to 90% of them present only once. This specimen was peripheral blood, taken on day 0 of AZD1222 vaccination. These receptors all stem from an adult in good health. Both conserved end residues are part of each CDR3. D genes are given only for firm matches. Clone size is shown for a subset of rows, as once, few, many or a class of expanded clone.

once,TRBV24-1,11,TRBJ1-2,-,TGTGCCACCAGTGAAGAGCGTGGCTACACCTTC,CATSEERGYTF
-,TRBV6-2/TRBV6-3,14,TRBJ1-1,-,TGTGCCAGCAGTTACTCGAGGAGAAGCGCTGAAGCTTTCTTT,CASSYSRRSAEAFF
-,TRBV6-5,14,TRBJ1-5,TRBD1,TGTGCCAGCAGCCTGACAGGGATCAATCAGCCCCAGCATTTT,CASSLTGINQPQHF
-,TRBV6-2/TRBV6-3,15,TRBJ1-1,TRBD1,TGTGCCAGCAGTTACTCCGGGACAGGGCGAACTGAAGCTTTCTTT,CASSYSGTGRTEAFF
once,TRBV5-5,15,TRBJ2-3,TRBD2,TGTGCCAGCAGCTTGACTAGCGGGAGAACAGATACGCAGTATTTT,CASSLTSGRTDTQYF
-,TRBV11-2,15,TRBJ1-3,TRBD1,TGTGCCAGCAGCTCCATGACAGGGATGGGAAACACCATATATTTT,CASSSMTGMGNTIYF
few,TRBV7-2,15,TRBJ1-2,-,TGTGCCAGCAGCTTAATTTTTGAACCCACCGTAAGCTACACCTTC,CASSLIFEPTVSYTF
-,TRBV5-1,15,TRBJ1-5,TRBD1,TGCGCCAGCAGCCCACAGGGGGGCAACAATCAGCCCCAGCATTTT,CASSPQGGNNQPQHF
once,TRBV24-1,15,TRBJ1-5,TRBD1,TGTGCCACCAGTGATCCTGGACAGGTCGATCAGCCCCAGCATTTT,CATSDPGQVDQPQHF
once,TRBV30,13,TRBJ2-3,TRBD1,TGTGCCTGGAGTTTAAATCGGGACAGGGCTAGATATTTT,CAWSLNRDRARYF
-,TRBV12-3/TRBV12-4,13,TRBJ2-2,-,TGTGCCAGCAGTTTAGCAACAGTCCGGGAGCTGTTTTTT,CASSLATVRELFF
-,TRBV4-1,16,TRBJ2-1,TRBD2,TGCGCCAGCAGCCGGGGACTAGCGGGAAGGTTAAATGAGCAGTTCTTC,CASSRGLAGRLNEQFF
once,TRBV7-2,13,TRBJ2-3,-,TGTGCCAGCTCTGCGGCCCCCCCAGATACGCAGTATTTT,CASSAAPPDTQYF
few,TRBV28,17,TRBJ2-1,TRBD2,TGTGCCAGCACTTCTCCGGTCGCAGGACTGGGAGCGGGGGAGCAGTTCTTC,CASTSPVAGLGAGEQFF